This TCR beta chain is drawn from a study of neurological immune-mediated disorders. From 2 million PBMCs stored at -80 C, the unsorted libraries were generated. cDNA was made by 5'RACE with 10-nucleotide random UMIs. Each CDR3 protein gets one entry after TCRdb re-called the 5' RACE reads with MiXCR. Of about 22,000 distinct CDR3 sequences listed, over 9.5% are singletons. This clonotype was counted at least ten times. CDR1 and CDR2 (germline): SGHRS, YFSETQ. The CDR3 totals 16 residues. V was cut by 0 bases and J by 0 bases, with 7 bases left in between. Sequenced input: PBMCs. This chain uses TRBV5-1 with TRBJ2-6; TRBD1 might be the D (5 bases). This receptor was identified in a woman between 55 and 75 years old with HTLV-1-associated myelopathy (HAM/TSP). CDR3 nucleotide sequence: TGCGCCAGCAGCTTGGGACAGATCTCTGGGGCCAACGTCCTGACTTTC. Translating gives CASSLGQISGANVLTF. Based on the CDR3 plus reference TRBV5-1 and TRBJ2-6, the full variable domain is KAGVTQTPRYLIKTRGQQVTLSCSPISGHRSVSWYQQTPGQGLQFLFEYFSETQRNKGNFPGRFSGRQFSNSRSEMNVSTLELGDSALYLCASSLGQISGANVLTFGAGSRLTVL.